These 21 T cell receptor beta chains originate from one sample sequenced in a study of prognosis after radiotherapy for stage I lung cancer. Genomic DNA was subjected to two-round multiplex PCR for amplification of TCR beta CDR3. Primers specific to each TRBV and TRBJ gene were used in first-round PCR. TCRdb reanalysed the multiplex PCR reads using MiXCR and keeps one entry per CDR3 protein. The sample has about 14,000 distinct CDR3 sequences, 25% to 30% seen once. The source material was PBMCs, sampled before or after stereotactic body radiation therapy (not recorded which). The source of these receptors is a donor over 45 with non-small cell lung cancer.

This clonotype was found many times. V and J are TRBV7-2 and TRBJ2-1; a weak D match, TRBD1 (6 bases). The CDR3 runs 15 residues. Germline CDR1 SGHTA, CDR2 FQGNSA. The V end lost 5 bases, the J end lost 3 bases, and 14 bases lay between the germline ends. As DNA, the CDR3 is TGTGCCAGCAGCCGCAACCGGGACATCTACAATGAGCAGTTCTTC. Translating gives CASSRNRDIYNEQFF.

Ten or more counts support this clonotype. The V call is TRBV18, the J call TRBJ2-3; D is uncertain. Looked up from germline, CDR1 is KGHSH and CDR2 is LQKENI. CDR3 length: 13 amino acids. Trimming cost V 2 bases and J 4 bases, with 7 bases left between them. CDR3 nucleotides: TGTGCCAGCTCACCAAGCGAAGCAGATACGCAGTATTTT. Protein sequence: CASSPSEADTQYF.

This clonotype was recorded many times. This chain joins TRBV6-5 and TRBJ2-5; a possible D gene is TRBD2 (5 bases). This CDR3 has 13 residues. With 4 bases removed from V and 4 bases from J, the gap between germline ends came to 10 bases. Germline V lookup: CDR1 MNHEY, CDR2 SVGAGI. In nucleotides, the CDR3 is TGTGCCAGCAGTTCCCTGGGGAGAGAGACCCAGTACTTC. Its translation: CASSSLGRETQYF.

About this clonotype: Its ends do not fully match the called genes, so a read error is possible. The chain has TRBV11-2 and TRBJ2-5; possible D gene TRBD2, 5 bases. Germline CDR1 reads SGHAT; CDR2 reads FQNNGV. CDR3 length equals 15 residues. CDR3 sequence (DNA): TGTGCCAGAAGCTTAGCGCCGAAAGGACAAGAGACCCAGTACTTC. It yields the protein CARSLAPKGQETQYF.

Note on this clonotype: A far larger clone lies a single base away; this is likely a read error. The rearrangement uses TRBV7-9 and TRBJ2-3, with D perhaps being TRBD1 or TRBD2 (5 bases each). Between the trimmed V and J ends, which lost 5 bases and 6 bases, there was a span of 15 bases. CDR3 length: 14 residues. Germline V lookup: CDR1 SEHNR, CDR2 FQNEAQ (reference sequence). CDR3 coding DNA: TGTGCCAGCAGCATAGTCTGGGGGTCCGATACGCAGTATTTT. Protein: CASSIVWGSDTQYF.

Of note for this clonotype: One junction end does not reproduce the germline sequence, and a read error may be involved. This chain links TRBV5-1 with TRBJ2-2; 10 bases match TRBD1. Germline assignment: CDR1 SGHRS and CDR2 YFSETQ. The CDR3 covers 16 residues. The CDR3 nucleotides are TGCGCCAGCAGCAACTGGGACAGGGGAATTGGCGGGGAGCCGTTTTTT. It is translated as CASSNWDRGIGGEPFF.

The chain recombines TRBV19 with TRBJ2-5; D is uncertain. Trimming left V 6 bases short and J 4 bases short, with 24 bases between. Per the germline V gene, CDR1 is LNHDA and CDR2 is SQIVND (reference sequence). This CDR3 has 17 residues. CDR3 in DNA: TGTGCCAGTAGCATGAGGCATGTGGGGTGGCCGCCAGAGACCCAGTACTTC. Amino acid sequence: CASSMRHVGWPPETQYF.

The J gene is TRBJ2-5, the V gene TRBV5-1, with D tentatively TRBD2 (6 bases). V dropped 3 bases and J dropped 2 bases, with 14 bases sitting between them. The germline V gene has CDR1 SGHRS and CDR2 YFSETQ. The CDR3 runs to 15 residues. The CDR3 bases are TGCGCCAGCAGCTCTTACGGGGGTCAGCAAGAGACCCAGTACTTC. It encodes CASSSYGGQQETQYF.

This clonotype is labeled medium-sized (0.01 to 0.1%). The V and J genes are TRBV5-1 and TRBJ2-1; 7 bases are a match to TRBD2. Germline-derived CDR1 and CDR2 are SGHRS and YFSETQ. The junction had 5 bases not matched to a gene; V was cut back by 0 bases and J by 5 bases. The CDR3 extends over 15 amino acids. CDR3 amino acids: CASSLEAGSHNEQFF. The CDR3 nucleotides are TGCGCCAGCAGCTTGGAAGCGGGAAGTCACAATGAGCAGTTCTTC.

By share of the sample, this clonotype is medium-sized. V usage is TRBV7-3 and J usage is TRBJ2-1; no reliable D call. The CDR3 spans 13 residues. Trimming pared 4 bases from V and 4 bases from J, leaving 8 bases between. CDR1 and CDR2 (germline): SGHTA, FQGTGA. The CDR3, as DNA: TGTGCCAGCAGCTGGACGGATTACAATGAGCAGTTCTTC. Amino acid sequence: CASSWTDYNEQFF.

This clonotype qualifies as medium-sized. The V and J genes are TRBV6-1 and TRBJ2-1; D possibly corresponds to TRBD2 (6 bases). The CDR3 length is 15 residues. Germline values: CDR1 MNHNS, CDR2 SASEGT. Trimming cost V 2 bases and J 10 bases, with 18 bases left between them. The CDR3 DNA is TGTGCCAGCAGTGAAATGAGGGGACTCCCAGGGGAGCAGTTCTTC. Amino acids: CASSEMRGLPGEQFF.

This clonotype has more than one count but fewer than ten. The chain couples TRBV20-1 to TRBJ2-7, with 7 nucleotides matching TRBD2. The CDR3 is 13 amino acids. CDR1 is DFQATT and CDR2 is SNEGSKA in the germline V gene (reference sequence). As DNA, the CDR3 is TGCAGAGCCCATGGGAGCGGGGCCTCCGAGCAGTACTTC. It codes for CRAHGSGASEQYF.

As concerns this clonotype: A single base separates this from a much larger clone, so it may be a read error. The chain is built from TRBV7-2 and TRBJ2-7, with D unresolved. The CDR3 extends over 14 amino acids. CDR1 and CDR2 (germline): SGHTA, FQGNSA. The chain's CDR3 is CAGSMMLDSYEQYF. CDR3 sequence (DNA): TGTGCCGGCAGCATGATGTTAGATTCCTACGAGCAGTACTTC.

This clonotype was recorded a few times. Since a much larger clone is just one base distant, this may be a read error. This chain links TRBV6-6 with TRBJ2-4, with 9 bases matching TRBD2. Germline-derived CDR1 and CDR2 are MNHNY and SVGAGI (reference sequence). The CDR3 length is 16 residues. The CDR3 DNA sequence: TGTGTCAGCAGTTACTCGCTAGCGGGGACCAAAAACATTCAGTACTTC. Residues: CVSSYSLAGTKNIQYF.

This clonotype occurred many times. This chain joins TRBV28 and TRBJ1-1; possibly TRBD1 for D (6 bases). Germline CDR1 reads MDHEN; CDR2 reads SYDVKM. The CDR3 is made up of 13 amino acids. Trimming removed 1 base at V and 5 bases at J, with 8 bases between. The CDR3 bases are TGTGCCAGCAGTTTATCAGGGGAGACTGAAGCTTTCTTT. The encoded protein is CASSLSGETEAFF.

This clonotype showed up many times. J is TRBJ2-5 and V is TRBV3-1; D gene ambiguous. This CDR3 spans 14 amino acids. The ends were cut back, 4 bases at V and 5 bases at J, with 14 bases in the middle. Per the germline V gene, CDR1 is LGHDT and CDR2 is YNNKEL (reference sequence). CDR3 protein: CASSRPKVKETQYF. The CDR3 DNA follows: TGTGCCAGCAGCCGGCCCAAGGTCAAGGAGACCCAGTACTTC.

The chain employs TRBV12-3 or TRBV12-4 and TRBJ2-7; TRBD2 is a possible D gene (6 bases). CDR3 size: 14 residues. Trimming left V 6 bases short and J 6 bases short, with 18 bases between. The CDR3 sequence: CASRGNGGTPEQYF. The CDR3 nucleotides read TGTGCCAGCAGGGGGAATGGCGGGACTCCCGAGCAGTACTTC.

This clonotype is labeled as medium-sized. The V and J genes are TRBV7-9 and TRBJ1-5; D is unresolved. Germline V gene data show CDR1 as SEHNR and CDR2 as FQNEAQ (reference sequence). The CDR3 consists of 15 residues. Trimming pared 0 bases from V and 3 bases from J, leaving 9 bases between. The CDR3 DNA follows: TGTGCCAGCAGCTTAGCGGCGGCTTCCAATCAGCCCCAGCATTTT. Translated, it gives CASSLAAASNQPQHF.

This clonotype was counted at least ten times. The V call is TRBV25-1, the J call TRBJ2-1; D remains ambiguous. The CDR3 runs to 12 residues. Trimming left V 7 bases short and J 3 bases short, with 7 bases between. Germline V CDR1 and CDR2: MGHDK, SYGVNS. The CDR3 sequence: CASKGGYNEQFF. CDR3 sequence (DNA): TGTGCCAGCAAAGGCGGCTACAATGAGCAGTTCTTC.

This clonotype was recorded at least ten times. The chain has TRBV20-1 and TRBJ2-7; 8 nucleotides align to TRBD1. The CDR3 has 14 residues. Trimming cost V 8 bases and J 2 bases; bases outside gene matches: 11. Germline assignment: CDR1 DFQATT and CDR2 SNEGSKA (reference sequence). CDR3 in DNA: TGCAGTTCGAGTTCCGGGACAGGTACCTACGAGCAGTACTTC. It translates to CSSSSGTGTYEQYF.

This clonotype counts as medium-sized. The chain joins TRBV12-3 or TRBV12-4 to TRBJ2-1; 9 bases line up with TRBD1. This CDR3 is built from 17 residues. The V and J ends lost 5 bases and 6 bases, in that order; junction bases with no gene match: 14. CDR3 sequence (DNA): TGTGCCAGCAGTCTTACCGGGACAGGGAGCGTGAGCAATGAGCAGTTCTTC. Translation: CASSLTGTGSVSNEQFF.